This T cell receptor (beta chain) was sequenced during a study of shared clonotypes between healthy human individuals. As processed by the authors: Filtering differed for immunoSEQ, which gave only junction sequences without quality scores. Sequenced by immunoSEQ multiplex PCR; TCRdb stores in-frame clones only, minus some. Clonal size and the V and J genes are those of that table, whereas D and trimming came from the DNA. This sample has more than 2,000,000 clones, with 90% to 95% found just once. V was shortened by 0 bases and J by 0 bases, with 9 bases between the two germline ends. Per germline, CDR1 LGHNA and CDR2 YNFKEQ. The CDR3 is 16 residues long. General study points: Rarefaction gave evidence that sorted-subset sequencing remained incomplete despite large depth. Represented diversity (both genetic and exposure-history) was limited by the small number of donors.

Concerning this clone: What it binds is not known.

The receptor's source is a man between 18 and 35 years old in good health. Sequenced material: naive CD4+ T cells sorted from blood. Specified subset: CD45RA+ positively selected. The chain has TRBV4-2 and TRBJ1-3; D not resolved. The CDR3 region has the DNA TGTGCCAGCAGCCAAGATAGGGCCGCCTCTGGAAACACCATATATTTT. It translates to CASSQDRAASGNTIYF.